The T cell receptor (beta chain) described here comes from a study of T cell responses to AZD1222 COVID-19 vaccine. The CDR3 is made up of 15 amino acids. Germline values: CDR1 KGHSH, CDR2 LQKENI. Trimming removed 3 bases at V and 1 base at J, with 9 bases between. Here immunoSEQ multiplex PCR was the method, and the copy in TCRdb shows in-frame clones only, minus some. The sample includes around 120,000 clones, more than 65% seen only once; the top ten take 25% to 35%. Study outcomes and limitations: Vaccine-related CD4 TCRs covered spike, predominating at 160-218 and 743-854. Regions left unmutated in variants are reportedly the target of nearly half of spike-specific TCRs.

A word on this clone: Antigen specificity is unknown.

The chain uses TRBV18 and TRBJ2-2, with unresolved D. The sequencing here drew on peripheral blood, taken 28 days after the second AZD1222 dose. This TCR came from an adult who received the AZD1222 COVID-19 vaccine. The CDR3 DNA reads TGTGCCAGCTCACCGAACCGTATGAACACCGGGGAGCTGTTTTTT. Protein sequence: CASSPNRMNTGELFF.